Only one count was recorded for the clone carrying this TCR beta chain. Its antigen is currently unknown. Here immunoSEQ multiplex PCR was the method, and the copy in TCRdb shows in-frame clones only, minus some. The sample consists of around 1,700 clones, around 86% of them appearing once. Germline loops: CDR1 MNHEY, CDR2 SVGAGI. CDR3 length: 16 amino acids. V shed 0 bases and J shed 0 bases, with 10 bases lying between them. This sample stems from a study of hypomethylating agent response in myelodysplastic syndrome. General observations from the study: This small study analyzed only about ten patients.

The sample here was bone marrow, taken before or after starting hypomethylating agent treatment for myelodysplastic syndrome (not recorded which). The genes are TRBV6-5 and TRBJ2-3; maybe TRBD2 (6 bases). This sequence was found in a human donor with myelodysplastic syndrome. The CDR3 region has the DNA TGTGCCAGCAGTTACTCTTACGGGGGAAGCACAGATACGCAGTATTTT. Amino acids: CASSYSYGGSTDTQYF.